These 9 T cell receptor beta chains were all obtained from the same sample, sequenced in a study of blood T cell repertoires in COVID-19. Only in-frame clones appear in the TCRdb table, and some are missing; sequencing was by immunoSEQ multiplex PCR. This sample has approximately 170,000 clones; roughly 80% occur once, and the top ten carry approximately 11%. Sequenced: peripheral blood. These receptors were taken from an older man with active or convalescent COVID-19.

The genes are TRBV19 and TRBJ1-3; TRBD1 aligns across 7 bases. The CDR3 length is 13 residues. Germline CDR1 reads LNHDA; CDR2 reads SQIVND (reference sequence). The J segment lost 4 bases and the V segment lost 5 bases, leaving 2 bases of the junction unmatched. The CDR3 DNA reads as TGTGCCAGTAGTCTGGGACAGGGAAACACCATATATTTT. Translated, it gives CASSLGQGNTIYF.

In this sample, this clone turned up a few times. This rearrangement joins TRBV7-2 to TRBJ2-5; tentatively, D is TRBD1 (6 bases). Trimming shortened V by 8 bases and J by 5 bases, and 15 bases separated the two germline ends. The CDR3 consists of 13 residues. The germline CDR1 and CDR2 sequences are SGHTA and FQGNSA. The CDR3 reads CASRPRTAETQYF. CDR3 DNA sequence: TGTGCCAGCCGACCAAGGACAGCGGAGACCCAGTACTTC.

The rearrangement joins TRBV3-1 (or the pseudogene TRBV3-2) to TRBJ2-7, with a weak D call TRBD1 (6 bases). The ends were cut back, 4 bases at V and 3 bases at J, with 10 bases in the middle. The germline V gene encodes CDR1 LGHDT and CDR2 YNNKEL (reference sequence). This CDR3 has 13 amino acids. CDR3 amino acids: CASSLGHDYEQYF. Written as DNA, the CDR3 is TGTGCCAGCAGCCTGGGACACGACTACGAGCAGTACTTC.

The chain joins TRBV29-1 to TRBJ2-3; 9 nucleotides line up with TRBD2. The CDR3 has 15 residues. J was trimmed by 4 bases and V by 4 bases; bases with no gene match: 9. The germline V gene encodes CDR1 SQVTM and CDR2 ANQGSEA. The CDR3 spells CSVGTGTSNPDTQYF. In DNA form, the CDR3 reads TGCAGCGTTGGCACCGGGACTAGCAATCCAGATACGCAGTATTTT.

The V gene is TRBV11-2, the J gene TRBJ2-1; D is uncertain. This CDR3 has 15 residues. Per germline, CDR1 SGHAT and CDR2 FQNNGV. V lost 7 bases and J 0 bases, leaving 13 bases between the germline ends. Here the CDR3 DNA reads TGTGCCAGCAACCGTGTTGGAGCCTCCTACAATGAGCAGTTCTTC. Translated: CASNRVGASYNEQFF.

The genes are TRBV7-8 and TRBJ2-5, with D possibly matching TRBD1 (5 bases). In germline, CDR1 is SGHVS, CDR2 FQNEAQ. V shed 4 bases and J shed 1 base, with 16 bases lying between them. The CDR3 has 16 residues. DNA for the CDR3: TGTGCCAGCAGCTCCAGGGCTTCACTCGTCCAAGAGACCCAGTACTTC. It specifies CASSSRASLVQETQYF.

V is TRBV7-9 and J is TRBJ2-7, with D maybe TRBD2 (5 bases). The CDR3 has 14 residues. V dropped 1 base and J dropped 0 bases, with 7 bases sitting between them. Germline CDR1 SEHNR, CDR2 FQNEAQ (reference sequence). The CDR3, as DNA: TGTGCCAGCAGCTTAGATGGGAGCTCCTACGAGCAGTACTTC. This encodes CASSLDGSSYEQYF. The whole variable domain, remainder taken from reference TRBV7-9 and TRBJ2-7, is DTGVSQNPRHKITKRGQNVTFRCDPISEHNRLYWYRQTLGQGPEFLTYFQNEAQLEKSRLLSDRFSAERPKGSFSTLEIQRTEQGDSAMYLCASSLDGSSYEQYFGPGTRLTVT.

V gene TRBV19 combines with J gene TRBJ2-1, with D possibly TRBD2 on 6 matching bases. The CDR3 covers 15 residues. Per germline, CDR1 LNHDA and CDR2 SQIVND (reference sequence). The ends were cut back, 6 bases at V and 0 bases at J, with 12 bases in the middle. This chain's CDR3 is CASRLGGTSYNEQFF. In nucleotides, the CDR3 is TGTGCCAGTAGGCTCGGCGGGACCTCCTACAATGAGCAGTTCTTC.

A remark on this clone: The junction differs from germline at one of its ends, possibly a read error. V and J are TRBV11-3 and TRBJ1-1, with a possible D match to TRBD1 (5 bases). The CDR3 contains 13 residues. The V gene's germline CDR1 is SGHNT and CDR2 YENEEA. This chain's CDR3 is CASSLTGVTPRIF. The CDR3 nucleotides are TGTGCCAGCAGCCTAACAGGTGTGACACCGCGAATCTTT.